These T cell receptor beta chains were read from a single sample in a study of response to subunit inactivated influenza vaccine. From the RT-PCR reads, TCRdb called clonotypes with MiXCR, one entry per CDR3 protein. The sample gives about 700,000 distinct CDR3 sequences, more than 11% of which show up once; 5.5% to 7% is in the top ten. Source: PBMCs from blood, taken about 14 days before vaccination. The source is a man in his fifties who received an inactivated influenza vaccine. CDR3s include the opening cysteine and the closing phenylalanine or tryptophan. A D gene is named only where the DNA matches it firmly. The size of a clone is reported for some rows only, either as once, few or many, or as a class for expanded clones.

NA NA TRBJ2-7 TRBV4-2 TGTGCCAGCAGCCAAGATCTGGTAGCCCCCATATCGTACGAGCAGTACTTC CASSQDLVAPISYEQYF
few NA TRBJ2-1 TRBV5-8 TGTGCCAGCAGCTTTTCGTCAAACTGGATATACAATGAGCAGTTCTTC CASSFSSNWIYNEQFF
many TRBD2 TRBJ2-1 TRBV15 TGTGCCACCAGCGGACTAGCGGGCCCCTACAATGAGCAGTTCTTC CATSGLAGPYNEQFF
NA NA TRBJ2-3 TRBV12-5 TGTGCTAGTGGTTTGGTAGTGGGAGAGAGCACAGATACGCAGTATTTT CASGLVVGESTDTQYF
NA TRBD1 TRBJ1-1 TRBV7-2 TGTGCCAGCGCTACGGACAGGCGAATCACTGAAGCTTTCTTT CASATDRRITEAFF
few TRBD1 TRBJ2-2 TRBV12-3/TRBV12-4 TGTGCCAGCAGGGCAGGGGGCGGAAACACCGGGGAGCTGTTTTTT CASRAGGGNTGELFF
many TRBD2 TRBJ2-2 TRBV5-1 TGCGCCAGCAGCTTGGCTAGCGGGGGAATAAACACCGGGGAGCTGTTTTTT CASSLASGGINTGELFF
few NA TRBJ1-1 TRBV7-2 TGTGCCAGCAGCGCAACAGGGTTGAACACTGAAGCTTTCTTT CASSATGLNTEAFF
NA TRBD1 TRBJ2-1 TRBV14 TGTGCCAGCAGCTCATACAGGGGGCCCTACAATGAGCAGTTCTTC CASSSYRGPYNEQFF
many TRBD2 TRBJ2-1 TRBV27 TGTGCCAGCAGTTCACATCCGGGACTAGCGGACAATGAGCAGTTCTTC CASSSHPGLADNEQFF
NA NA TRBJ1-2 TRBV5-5 TGTGCCAGCACCTCCTCGTTAGGGGATGGGGGCTACACCTTC CASTSSLGDGGYTF
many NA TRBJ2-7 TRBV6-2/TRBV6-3 TGTGCCAGCAGTTCGGACAGGTTTAATCTAGCGACCTACGAGCAGTACTTC CASSSDRFNLATYEQYF
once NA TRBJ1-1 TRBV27 TGTGCCAGCAGGGGGGACACGATGAACACTGAAGCTTTCTTT CASRGDTMNTEAFF
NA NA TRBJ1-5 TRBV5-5 TGTGCCAGCAGCTTAGTCCCTCAGGGGTTTAATCAGCCCCAGCATTTT CASSLVPQGFNQPQHF
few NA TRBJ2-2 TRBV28 TGTGCCAGCAGTTTTCAGAGCACTCGGAGCACCGGGGAGCTGTTTTTT CASSFQSTRSTGELFF
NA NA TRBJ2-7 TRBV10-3 TGTGCCATCAGTGAGTCCTGGGACCGTTCTTGGCAGTACTTC CAISESWDRSWQYF
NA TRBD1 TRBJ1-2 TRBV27 TGTGCCAGCAGTTCTTATTCGGGACAGAGCAAACGGGGCTACACCTTC CASSSYSGQSKRGYTF
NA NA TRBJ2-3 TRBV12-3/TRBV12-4 TGTGCCAGCAGTCCCAATGGAGAGCTCGGCACAGATACGCAGTATTTT CASSPNGELGTDTQYF
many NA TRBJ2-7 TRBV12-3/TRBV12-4 TGTGCCAGCAGTATGGTCGGATCCTACGAGCAGTACTTC CASSMVGSYEQYF
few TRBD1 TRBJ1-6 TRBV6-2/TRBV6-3 TGTGCCAGCACCTCCGGGACAGGAATCTCACCCCTCCACTTT CASTSGTGISPLHF
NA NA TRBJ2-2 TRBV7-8 TGTGCCAGCAGCTTCAGACCCGGGGTAGGCGGGGAGCTGTTTTTT CASSFRPGVGGELFF
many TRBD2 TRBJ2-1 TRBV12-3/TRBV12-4 TGTGCCAGCGGAGGGAGGGACGTCAATGAGCAGTTCTTC CASGGRDVNEQFF
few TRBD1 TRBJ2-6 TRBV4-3 TGCGCCAGCAGCCAAGACGGGACAGGGAGAGGTGGGGCCAACGTCCTGACTTTC CASSQDGTGRGGANVLTF
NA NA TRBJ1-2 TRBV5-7 TGTGCCAGCGGCCCCGGGCTGGAGGGCTACACCTTC CASGPGLEGYTF
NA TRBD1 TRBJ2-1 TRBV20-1 TGCAGTGCTAGAGGACAGGGTCGCGAGCAGTTCTTC CSARGQGREQFF
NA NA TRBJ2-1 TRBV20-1 TGCAGTGCTACTCACCCCAAGAGCTCCTACAATGAGCAGTTCTTC CSATHPKSSYNEQFF
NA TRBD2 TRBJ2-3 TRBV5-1 TGCGCCAGCAGCCACCCGACTAGCGGGGTCTTAGATACGCAGTATTTT CASSHPTSGVLDTQYF
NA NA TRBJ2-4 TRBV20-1 TGCAGTGCTGACCGACAGGGGAGGGACATTCAGTACTTC CSADRQGRDIQYF
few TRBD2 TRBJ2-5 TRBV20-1 TGCAGTGCTACGCTAGCGGGAGGAAGGGGATTGGAGACCCAGTACTTC CSATLAGGRGLETQYF
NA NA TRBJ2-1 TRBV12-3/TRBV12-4 TGTGCCAGCAGTTTAGAGGTTTGGAATCAGCAGTTCTTC CASSLEVWNQQFF
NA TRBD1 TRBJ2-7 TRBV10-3 TGTGCCATCAGCTTGGACAGGAGTCACGAGCAGTACTTC CAISLDRSHEQYF
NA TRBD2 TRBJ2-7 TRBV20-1 TGCAGTGCTAGGAAGGACGGACTAGCGGGCTCCTACGAGCAGTACTTC CSARKDGLAGSYEQYF
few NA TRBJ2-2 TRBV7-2 TGTGCCAGCAGGAACGCTCCGAGCGGGGAGCTGTTTTTT CASRNAPSGELFF
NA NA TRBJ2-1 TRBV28 TGTGCCAGCCACGACGGGGTGATCAATGAGCAGTTCTTC CASHDGVINEQFF
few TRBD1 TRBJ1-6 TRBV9 TGTGCCAGCAGCCGACAGGGGCCTAATTCACCCCTCCACTTT CASSRQGPNSPLHF
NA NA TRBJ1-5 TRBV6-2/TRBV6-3 TGTGCCAGCAGTTACTCCTTTAATCAGCCCCAGCATTTT CASSYSFNQPQHF
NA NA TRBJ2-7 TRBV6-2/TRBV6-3 TGTGCCAGCAGTTGGTACACCTACGAGCAGTACTTC CASSWYTYEQYF
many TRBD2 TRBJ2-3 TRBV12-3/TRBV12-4 TGTGCCAGCACCCCTTCCGGGACTAGCGGTGCAGATACGCAGTATTTT CASTPSGTSGADTQYF
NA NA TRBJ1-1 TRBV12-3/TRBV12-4 TGTGCCAGCAGTTTATCGAGAGGGTACACTGAAGCTTTCTTT CASSLSRGYTEAFF
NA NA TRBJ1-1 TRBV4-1 TGCGCCAGCAGCCAAGAGGTTCAGAATGAAGCTTTCTTT CASSQEVQNEAFF
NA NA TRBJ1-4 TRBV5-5 TGTGCCAGCAGCAACTATCAGCTTAATAATGAAAAACTGTTTTTT CASSNYQLNNEKLFF
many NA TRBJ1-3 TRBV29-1 TGCAGCGTTCGGACAGATGGAAACACCATATATTTT CSVRTDGNTIYF
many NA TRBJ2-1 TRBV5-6 TGTGCCAGCAGCTTAATGCTAGCTTTGGAGTTCTTC CASSLMLALEFF